Included here is one T cell receptor beta chain sequence, with context. The sample comes from a study of healthy donors' naive CD4 and CD8 T cells. Each TCR library used roughly 510 ng of total RNA and a linear amplification protocol. TCRdb ran MiXCR on the reads and lists one entry per CDR3 protein. Here the sample spans 180,000 or so distinct CDR3 sequences, over 60% being singletons. The ends lost 7 bases at V and 3 bases at J; junction bases unmatched: 11. The germline CDR1 and CDR2 sequences are LNHDA and SQIVND (reference sequence). The CDR3 runs to 16 residues. The TCR originated in a pool of human donors in good health; the sample pools cells from several healthy donors. The sample taken for sequencing was naive CD4+ and CD8+ T cells sorted from blood, pooled from several donors. This chain connects TRBV19 to TRBJ2-1, with 8 bases identical to TRBD2. The CDR3 region is CASKPSERENYNEQFF. For the CDR3, the DNA is TGTGCCAGTAAGCCTTCAGAGCGGGAGAACTACAATGAGCAGTTCTTC.